This T cell receptor (beta chain) was retrieved from a study of T-cell reconstitution after alpha-beta-depleted transplantation in children. Findings and limits, study-wide: Two months or so post-transplant, alpha-beta T cells reportedly derived from several hundred expanded graft clones. At day 60, the high TCRbeta diversity found in some patients originated from recipient T cells and thymic progenitors that had survived.

Library preparation (for TCRbeta) was performed with unique molecular identifiers. TCRdb called the PCR reads again in MiXCR, with one record for every CDR3 protein. The table lists 480,000 or so distinct CDR3 sequences, about 10% of them singletons, with just over 2% in the top ten. The V and J ends lost 5 bases and 3 bases respectively, with 14 bases between them. From germline, CDR1 is SEHNR and CDR2 FQNEAQ (reference sequence). The CDR3 totals 14 residues. This clonotype has ten or more counts. What it binds is unknown. This receptor was obtained from a child aged 2-15 years with inherited bone marrow failure, due to receive a stem cell transplant. The sequenced sample was PBMCs, obtained before TCRalphabeta/CD19-depleted stem cell transplant. The V and J genes are TRBV7-9 and TRBJ2-7; tentatively, D is TRBD1 (5 bases). DNA of the CDR3: TGTGCCAGCAGCGCACCGCAGGGCAGCTACGAGCAGTACTTC. This gives the protein CASSAPQGSYEQYF.